The clone carrying this T cell receptor beta chain was counted between two and nine times. Its antigen is as yet unknown. The data belong to a study of T cells after yellow fever vaccination. General observations from the study: Although most clonotypes did not, a small share appeared in both CD4 and CD8 compartments. The presence of abundant clonotypes contaminating from the bulk population was possible in FACS-sorted repertoires.

CDR3 length: 15 residues. V lost 1 base and J 4 bases, leaving 11 bases between the germline ends. Looked up from germline, CDR1 is LNHDA and CDR2 is SQIVND (reference sequence). Template switching with 5'RACE generated the TCR cDNA and added a universal primer site and UMIs. TCRdb recomputed calls from the 5' RACE reads with MiXCR, one row per CDR3 protein. The table records 70,000 or so distinct CDR3 sequences, more than 5.5% of them present only once. This material consisted of CD8+ T cells sorted from PBMCs, taken 10 days after the first yellow fever vaccination. The sequence came from a man younger than 35 who received the YFV17D yellow fever vaccine. The chain carries TRBV19 and TRBJ2-1, with TRBD2 as a possible D gene (5 bases). CDR3 nucleotides: TGTGCCAGTAGTATAGCCTGGACTGGATACAATGAGCAGTTCTTC. Translation gives CASSIAWTGYNEQFF.